This T cell receptor beta chain was recovered during a study of T cell repertoires in cytomegalovirus infection. V lost 1 base to trimming and J lost 0 bases; unmatched junction nucleotides: 12. Germline lookup yields CDR1 DFQATT and CDR2 SNEGSKA (reference sequence). This CDR3 spans 18 amino acids. TCRdb analysed the reads with MiXCR anew, one entry per CDR3 protein. The table shows about 140,000 distinct CDR3 sequences, with under 8% occurring only once. What was sequenced was PBMCs. The receptor comes from a human donor in good health (CMV status not recorded). Some clones in this sample may be carry-over from other donors' samples. The rearrangement uses TRBV20-1 and TRBJ2-5; 9 bases are a match to TRBD2. The CDR3 reads CSARGPRWAGGNQETQYF. CDR3 in DNA: TGCAGTGCTAGAGGACCCCGCTGGGCGGGGGGGAACCAAGAGACCCAGTACTTC.